This TCR beta chain was identified during a study of spatial heterogeneity in lung cancer. This clonotype appeared a few times. TCRdb recomputed calls from the 5' RACE reads with MiXCR, one row per CDR3 protein. Of around 26,000 distinct CDR3 sequences in the sample, 7% were seen once. Time point indicated: sample taken at primary tumor resection. There were 75 or so donors, all of them untreated patients with early-stage non-small cell lung cancer. The specimen was PBMCs, collected at surgery. The receptor comes from a male donor with early-stage non-small cell lung cancer.

The CDR3 bases are TGTGCCAGCAGTTTTCTTAGCGGGGGGCTTTTGGATACGCAGTATTTT. Translating it yields CASSFLSGGLLDTQYF. The chain employs TRBV27 and TRBJ2-3; TRBD2 aligns across 10 bases. CDR3 length: 16 residues. V shed 3 bases, J shed 6 bases, and the junction held 9 bases outside the gene matches. Germline V gives CDR1 MNHEY, CDR2 SMNVEV (reference sequence).